Listed below are T cell receptor beta chains from one sample, sequenced in a study of blood T cell repertoires in COVID-19. The assay was immunoSEQ multiplex PCR, and TCRdb's table has in-frame clones only and misses some. The sample has around 380,000 clones; approximately 80% are singletons. The sequenced sample consisted of peripheral blood. The receptors derive from a human donor with acute or convalescent COVID-19. The donor label of this sample is uncertain. Both conserved end residues are part of each CDR3. The D gene is left open where the match is weak. Where a row states a size, it is once, few, many or the class of an expanded clone; other rows omit it.

TRBJ2-3 - - TRBV5-1 CASSFQGLPGGTDTQYF TGCGCCAGCAGCTTTCAAGGACTCCCTGGAGGCACAGATACGCAGTATTTT
TRBJ1-2 - - TRBV10-1 CASGPGVYGYTF TGCGCCAGCGGCCCAGGGGTCTATGGCTACACCTTC
TRBJ1-4 - TRBD1 TRBV19 CASKGPGTGDEKLFF TGTGCCAGTAAGGGGCCCGGGACAGGGGATGAAAAACTGTTTTTT
TRBJ1-4 - - TRBV30 CAWSPDEGVWEKLFF TGTGCCTGGAGCCCTGACGAAGGAGTCTGGGAAAAACTGTTTTTT
TRBJ2-3 - TRBD1 TRBV18 CASSSPLGGADTQYF TGTGCCAGCTCATCACCTTTAGGGGGCGCAGATACGCAGTATTTT
TRBJ2-5 once TRBD2 TRBV5-1 CASSLEGAGGPRETQYF TGCGCCAGCAGCTTGGAAGGCGCGGGAGGGCCCAGAGAGACCCAGTACTTC
TRBJ1-5 once - TRBV30 CAWTRGVNQPQHF TGTGCCTGGACCAGGGGCGTCAATCAGCCCCAGCATTTT
TRBJ2-5 - - TRBV5-8 CASSFFRGSGETQYF TGTGCCAGCAGCTTCTTTCGGGGGAGCGGAGAGACCCAGTACTTC
TRBJ2-7 - - TRBV10-3 CAISRGTSYEQYF TGTGCCATCAGTAGGGGAACTTCCTACGAGCAGTACTTC
TRBJ2-1 once TRBD2 TRBV14 CASSRGLAGGNEQFF TGTGCCAGCAGCCGGGGACTAGCGGGAGGCAATGAGCAGTTCTTC
TRBJ2-1 - TRBD2 TRBV5-1 CASSLGLATYNEQFF TGCGCCAGCAGCTTAGGACTAGCGACCTACAATGAGCAGTTCTTC
TRBJ1-1 - TRBD1 TRBV6-6 CASSYMGQGSGTEAFF TGTGCCAGCAGTTATATGGGACAGGGCTCGGGGACTGAAGCTTTCTTT
TRBJ2-5 few - TRBV30 CAVYRLGETQYF TGTGCCGTATACAGGTTGGGGGAGACCCAGTACTTC
TRBJ2-7 - - TRBV6-5 CASRGLNYEQYF TGTGCCAGCCGGGGGTTGAACTACGAGCAGTACTTC
TRBJ2-3 - - TRBV2 CASRANTDTQYF TGTGCCAGCAGAGCCAACACAGATACGCAGTATTTT
TRBJ1-1 - - TRBV7-9 CASSLGSLNTEAFF TGTGCCAGCAGCTTGGGCAGCTTGAACACTGAAGCTTTCTTT
TRBJ2-7 - - TRBV28 CASNLVGAVYEQYF TGTGCCAGCAACCTGGTAGGGGCGGTATACGAGCAGTACTTC
TRBJ1-4 - - TRBV6-1 CASSEYGSLEKLFF TGTGCCAGCAGTGAATATGGGAGTCTTGAAAAACTGTTTTTT
TRBJ1-3 - TRBD1 TRBV15 CATSRGQGTGNTIYF TGTGCCACCAGCAGAGGACAGGGGACTGGAAACACCATATATTTT
TRBJ1-2 - - TRBV3-1/TRBV3-2 CASSQRLNGYTF TGTGCCAGCAGCCAGCGGCTAAATGGCTACACCTTC
TRBJ2-3 - - TRBV15 CATSRRARATDTQYF TGTGCCACCAGCAGAAGAGCCAGGGCCACAGATACGCAGTATTTT
TRBJ2-5 - TRBD1 TRBV20-1 CSASFGQGQETQYF TGCAGTGCTAGTTTTGGACAGGGGCAAGAGACCCAGTACTTC
TRBJ2-7 - TRBD1 TRBV18 CASSISGTGGSYEQYF TGTGCCAGCTCCATTTCTGGGACAGGGGGTTCCTACGAGCAGTACTTC
TRBJ2-1 - TRBD1 TRBV28 CASSPRDRVNEQFF TGTGCCAGCAGTCCGCGGGACAGGGTGAATGAGCAGTTCTTC
TRBJ2-4 few - TRBV6-5 CASSRGGIQYF TGTGCCAGCAGTAGGGGAGGCATTCAGTACTTC
TRBJ1-1 once TRBD1 TRBV7-9 CASSLRQGAEAFF TGTGCCAGCAGCTTACGACAGGGGGCTGAAGCTTTCTTT
TRBJ1-1 - - TRBV19 CASGTGLLAEAFF TGTGCCAGTGGTACTGGGCTTCTCGCTGAAGCTTTCTTT
TRBJ2-7 - TRBD1 TRBV30 CAWRGQAYEQYF TGTGCCTGGAGGGGACAGGCCTACGAGCAGTACTTC
TRBJ2-1 few TRBD2 TRBV7-8 CASSLGTSSYNEQFF TGTGCCAGCAGCCTGGGGACTAGCTCCTACAATGAGCAGTTCTTC
TRBJ2-1 - TRBD2 TRBV18 CASSLTSGRHNEQFF TGTGCCAGCTCGCTTACTAGCGGGAGGCACAATGAGCAGTTCTTC
TRBJ1-2 - - TRBV28 CASSTGGGKNTF TGTGCCAGCAGTACGGGGGGCGGAAAAAACACCTTC